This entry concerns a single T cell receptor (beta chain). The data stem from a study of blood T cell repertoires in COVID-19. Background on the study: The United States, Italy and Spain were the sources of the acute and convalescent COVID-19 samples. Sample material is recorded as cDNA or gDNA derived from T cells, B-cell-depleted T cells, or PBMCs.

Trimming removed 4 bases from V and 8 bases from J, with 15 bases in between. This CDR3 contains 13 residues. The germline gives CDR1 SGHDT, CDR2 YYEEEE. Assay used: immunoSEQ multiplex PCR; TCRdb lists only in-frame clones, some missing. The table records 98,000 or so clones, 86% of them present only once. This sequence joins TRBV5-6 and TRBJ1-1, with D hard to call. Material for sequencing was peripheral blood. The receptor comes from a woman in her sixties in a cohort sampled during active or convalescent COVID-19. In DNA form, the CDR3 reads TGTGCCAGCAGCGCCCCGGGAGTGGCAGAAGCTTTCTTT. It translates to CASSAPGVAEAFF.